The sample holds one count of the clone carrying this T cell receptor beta chain. The antigen remains undetermined. This sample stems from a study of cytotoxic CD8 clonotypes in ibrutinib-treated CLL. The V and J ends lost 4 bases and 2 bases respectively, with 9 bases between them. Germline loops: CDR1 MNHEY, CDR2 SMNVEV (reference sequence). The CDR3 length is 15 residues. Study-level results: Baseline clonality, higher than in age-matched healthy donors, tracked circulating CD8+ T-cell counts. Once treatment began, public clonotypes, which were uncommon, contracted or stayed stable.

Only in-frame clones appear in the TCRdb table, and some are missing; sequencing was by immunoSEQ multiplex PCR. Altogether about 97,000 clones are present, 77% being singletons, with the ten largest covering approximately 25%. The V and J genes are TRBV27 and TRBJ2-6; D uncertain. The receptor's source is a human donor with chronic lymphocytic leukemia. The sample in question was PBMCs, obtained after 24 months of ibrutinib treatment. The CDR3 sequence is CASSSLSAGANVLTF. As DNA, the CDR3 is TGTGCCAGCAGTTCTCTTAGTGCTGGGGCCAACGTCCTGACTTTC.